This T cell receptor (beta chain) was recorded in a study of PD-1 blockade in classical Hodgkin lymphoma. All the patients suffered relapse after autologous stem cell transplantation, and brentuximab vedotin exposure differed. PBMCs were thawed, and CD8+ T cells were then isolated from them by magnetic negative selection. Only in-frame clones appear in the TCRdb table, and some are missing; sequencing was by immunoSEQ multiplex PCR. This sample has over 9,000 clones; approximately 88% occur once, and the top ten carry 38%. The sequencing here drew on CD8+ T cells from blood, taken at baseline. This clonotype was sampled from a human donor with classical Hodgkin lymphoma.

The CDR3 bases are TGTGCCAGCAGTTACCGGGAAAGTCAGTTCTTC. It specifies CASSYRESQFF. V is TRBV6-5 and J is TRBJ2-1; TRBD2 is a possible D gene (5 bases). V was cut by 2 bases and J by 13 bases, with 9 bases left in between. Germline loops: CDR1 MNHEY, CDR2 SVGAGI. The CDR3 length is 11 residues.